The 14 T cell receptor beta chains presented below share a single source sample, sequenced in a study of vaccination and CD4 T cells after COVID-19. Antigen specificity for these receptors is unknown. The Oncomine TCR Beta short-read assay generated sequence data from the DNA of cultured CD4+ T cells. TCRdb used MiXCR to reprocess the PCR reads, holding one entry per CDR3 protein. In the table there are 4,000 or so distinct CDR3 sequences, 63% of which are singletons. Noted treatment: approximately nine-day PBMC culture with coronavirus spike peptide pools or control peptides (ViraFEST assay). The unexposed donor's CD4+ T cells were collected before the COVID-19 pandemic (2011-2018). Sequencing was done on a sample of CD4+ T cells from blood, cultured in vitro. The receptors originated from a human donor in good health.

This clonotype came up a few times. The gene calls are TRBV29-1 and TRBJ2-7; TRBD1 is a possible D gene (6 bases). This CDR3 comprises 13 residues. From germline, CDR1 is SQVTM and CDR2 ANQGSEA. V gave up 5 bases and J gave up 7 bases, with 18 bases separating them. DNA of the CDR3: TGCAGCGTTACAAGAAGGGGGACAAGGGAGCAGTACTTC. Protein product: CSVTRRGTREQYF.

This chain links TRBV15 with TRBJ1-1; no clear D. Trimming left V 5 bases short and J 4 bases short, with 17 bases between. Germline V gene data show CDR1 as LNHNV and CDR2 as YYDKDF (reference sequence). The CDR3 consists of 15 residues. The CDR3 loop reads CATSEARSGATEAFF. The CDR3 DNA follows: TGTGCCACCAGCGAAGCGAGGTCAGGAGCCACTGAAGCTTTCTTT.

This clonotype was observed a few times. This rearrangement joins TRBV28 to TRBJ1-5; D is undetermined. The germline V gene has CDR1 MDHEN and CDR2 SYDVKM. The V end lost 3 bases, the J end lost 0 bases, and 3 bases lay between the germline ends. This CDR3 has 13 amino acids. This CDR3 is CASSLSSNQPQHF. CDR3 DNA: TGTGCCAGCAGTTTGAGTAGCAATCAGCCCCAGCATTTT.

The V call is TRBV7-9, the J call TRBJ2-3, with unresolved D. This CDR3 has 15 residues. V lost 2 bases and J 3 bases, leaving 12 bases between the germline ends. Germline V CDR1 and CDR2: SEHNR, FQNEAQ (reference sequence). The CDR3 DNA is TGTGCCAGCAGCTTAAGAGAGGAAGGGACAGATACGCAGTATTTT. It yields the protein CASSLREEGTDTQYF.

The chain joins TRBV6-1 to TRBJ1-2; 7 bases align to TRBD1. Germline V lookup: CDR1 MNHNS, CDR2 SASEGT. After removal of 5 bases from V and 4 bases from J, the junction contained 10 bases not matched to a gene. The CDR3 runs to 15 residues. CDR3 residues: CASSPGQALAYGYTF. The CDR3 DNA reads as TGTGCCAGCAGTCCCGGACAGGCCCTTGCCTATGGCTACACCTTC.

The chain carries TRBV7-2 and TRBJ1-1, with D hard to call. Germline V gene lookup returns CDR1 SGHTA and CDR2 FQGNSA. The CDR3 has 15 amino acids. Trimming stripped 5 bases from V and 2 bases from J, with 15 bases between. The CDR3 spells CASSPSAGFNTEAFF. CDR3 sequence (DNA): TGTGCCAGCAGCCCCAGCGCGGGCTTCAACACTGAAGCTTTCTTT. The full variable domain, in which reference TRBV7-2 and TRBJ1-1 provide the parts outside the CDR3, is GAGVSQSPSNKVTEKGKDVELRCDPISGHTALYWYRQSLGQGLEFLIYFQGNSAPDKSGLPSDRFSAERTGGSVSTLTIQRTQQEDSAVYLCASSPSAGFNTEAFFGQGTRLTVV.

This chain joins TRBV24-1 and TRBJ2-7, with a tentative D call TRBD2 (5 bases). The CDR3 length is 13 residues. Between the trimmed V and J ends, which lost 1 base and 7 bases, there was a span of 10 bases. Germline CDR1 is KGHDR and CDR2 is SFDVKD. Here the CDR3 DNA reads TGTGCCACCAGTGATTTCGGAGGAATAGAGCAGTACTTC. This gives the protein CATSDFGGIEQYF.

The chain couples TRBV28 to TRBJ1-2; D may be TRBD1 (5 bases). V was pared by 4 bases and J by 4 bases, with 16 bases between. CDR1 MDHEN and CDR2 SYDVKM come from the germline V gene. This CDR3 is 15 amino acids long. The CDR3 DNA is TGTGCCAGCAGTTCTGCTGCAGGGTGGGGCTATGGCTACACCTTC. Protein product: CASSSAAGWGYGYTF.

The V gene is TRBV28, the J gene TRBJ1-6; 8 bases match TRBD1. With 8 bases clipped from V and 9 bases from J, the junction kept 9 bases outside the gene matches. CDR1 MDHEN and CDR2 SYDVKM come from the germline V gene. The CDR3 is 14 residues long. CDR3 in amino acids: CASFSSGGASPLHF. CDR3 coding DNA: TGTGCCAGCTTTTCCTCAGGGGGCGCTTCACCCCTCCACTTT.

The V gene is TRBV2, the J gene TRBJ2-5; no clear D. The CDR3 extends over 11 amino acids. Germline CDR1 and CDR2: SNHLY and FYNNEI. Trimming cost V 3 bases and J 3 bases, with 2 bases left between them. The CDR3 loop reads CASSDEETQYF. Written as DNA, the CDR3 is TGTGCCAGCAGTGACGAAGAGACCCAGTACTTC.

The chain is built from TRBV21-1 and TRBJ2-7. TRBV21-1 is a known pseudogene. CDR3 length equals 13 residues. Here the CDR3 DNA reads TGTGCCAGCAGCAACGGAGTTTCCTACGAGCAGTACTTC. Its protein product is CASSNGVSYEQYF.

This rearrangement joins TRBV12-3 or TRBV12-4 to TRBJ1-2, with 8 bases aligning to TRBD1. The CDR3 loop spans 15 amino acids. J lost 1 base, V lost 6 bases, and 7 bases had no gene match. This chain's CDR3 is CASRDQGAYNYGYTF. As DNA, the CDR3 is TGTGCCAGCAGAGACCAGGGGGCGTATAACTATGGCTACACCTTC.

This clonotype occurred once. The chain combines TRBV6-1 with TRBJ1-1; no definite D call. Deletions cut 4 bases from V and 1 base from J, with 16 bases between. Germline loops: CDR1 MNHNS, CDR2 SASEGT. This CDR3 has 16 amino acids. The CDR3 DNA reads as TGTGCCAGCAGTGCGACAACCGGGATCAAGAACACTGAAGCTTTCTTT. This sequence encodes CASSATTGIKNTEAFF.

The CDR3 bases are TGCAGTGCCCCCGCCAGGGGCCCTGCTGGAAACACCATATATTTT. It is translated as CSAPARGPAGNTIYF. The V and J genes are TRBV20-1 and TRBJ1-3; weak D call: TRBD1 (6 bases). Trimming removed 6 bases at V and 2 bases at J, with 17 bases between. This CDR3 region has 15 residues. The germline V gene encodes CDR1 DFQATT and CDR2 SNEGSKA (reference sequence).